These 12 T cell receptor beta chains were sequenced from one sample in a study of shared clonotypes between healthy human individuals. As defined, naive CD8 cells were CD45RO-negative and positively selected for CCR7, with terminally differentiated effector memory CD45RA+ cells excluded. Sequenced by immunoSEQ multiplex PCR; TCRdb stores in-frame clones only, minus some. The sample contains roughly 810,000 clones, around 96% of which appear only once. The specimen sequenced was naive CD8+ T cells sorted from blood. The receptors were gathered from a young man in good health.

This chain joins TRBV6-5 and TRBJ2-1, with 11 nucleotides matching TRBD2. With V trimmed by 6 bases and J by 7 bases, 8 bases remained unmatched. CDR3 length: 15 amino acids. Germline values: CDR1 MNHEY, CDR2 SVGAGI. The CDR3 here is CASRATSGRGNEQFF. The CDR3 bases are TGTGCCAGCAGGGCTACTAGCGGGAGAGGAAATGAGCAGTTCTTC.

The V call is TRBV7-9, the J call TRBJ2-2; tentative D call: TRBD1 (6 bases). Germline CDR1 SEHNR, CDR2 FQNEAQ (reference sequence). V lost 8 bases and J 3 bases, leaving 13 bases between the germline ends. The CDR3 spans 14 residues. CDR3 sequence: CASLGGLDTGELFF. The CDR3 DNA reads as TGTGCCAGCTTAGGGGGTTTGGACACCGGGGAGCTGTTTTTT.

The chain employs TRBV4-1 and TRBJ2-2; D remains unclear. Looked up from germline, CDR1 is MGHRA and CDR2 is YSYEKL. Trimming took off 1 base at V and 7 bases at J, with 10 bases between the two ends. The CDR3 covers 14 residues. The CDR3 DNA is TGCGCCAGCAGCCAAGCTGCAAAGGGCGGGGAGCTGTTTTTT. This gives the protein CASSQAAKGGELFF.

The V call is TRBV27, the J call TRBJ2-5, with TRBD1 as a possible D gene (6 bases). The CDR3 has 13 residues. In germline, CDR1 is MNHEY, CDR2 SMNVEV (reference sequence). V was shortened by 3 bases and J by 7 bases, with 12 bases between the two germline ends. The CDR3 protein is CASSFHRAGTQYF. In DNA, the CDR3 is TGTGCCAGCAGTTTCCACAGGGCTGGGACCCAGTACTTC.

The gene calls are TRBV28 and TRBJ2-7; TRBD1 aligns across 8 bases. Germline V lookup: CDR1 MDHEN, CDR2 SYDVKM. The CDR3 spans 14 residues. V gave up 6 bases and J gave up 2 bases; unmatched junction bases: 6. This CDR3 is CASRRQGSTYEQYF. The CDR3 DNA follows: TGTGCCAGCAGAAGACAGGGGAGTACCTACGAGCAGTACTTC. The variable domain in full, completed from reference TRBV28 and TRBJ2-7, reads DVKVTQSSRYLVKRTGEKVFLECVQDMDHENMFWYRQDPGLGLRLIYFSYDVKMKEKGDIPEGYSVSREKKERFSLILESASTNQTSMYLCASRRQGSTYEQYFGPGTRLTVT.

The CDR3 protein is CASSLVRGLSEQYF. The CDR3 nucleotides are TGTGCCAGCAGCTTAGTCAGGGGGCTGTCCGAGCAGTACTTC. The chain employs TRBV7-9 and TRBJ2-7; 8 bases map to TRBD1. Trimming cost V 1 base and J 6 bases; bases outside gene matches: 5. The germline V gene has CDR1 SEHNR and CDR2 FQNEAQ (reference sequence). The CDR3 loop spans 14 amino acids.

The rearrangement links TRBV29-1 to TRBJ2-7; the D gene is possibly TRBD1 (5 bases). V gave up 1 base and J gave up 3 bases, with 10 bases separating them. This CDR3 spans 13 amino acids. Germline CDR1 and CDR2: SQVTM and ANQGSEA. The CDR3 DNA follows: TGCAGCGTTGAAGGGGGCGCGGACTACGAGCAGTACTTC. Translating gives CSVEGGADYEQYF.

This sequence joins TRBV28 and TRBJ2-7; 13 bases align to TRBD2. Unmatched junction bases numbered 9, after V lost 2 bases and J lost 2 bases. From germline, CDR1 is MDHEN and CDR2 SYDVKM. CDR3 size: 18 residues. CDR3 residues: CASSLLPLAGGKPYEQYF. DNA of the CDR3: TGTGCCAGCAGTTTACTCCCACTAGCGGGAGGGAAACCCTACGAGCAGTACTTC.

The chain links TRBV19 to TRBJ1-2; possible D gene TRBD1, 5 bases. V lost 7 bases and J lost 4, with 13 bases in between. The CDR3 has 13 amino acids. CDR1 LNHDA and CDR2 SQIVND come from the germline V gene (reference sequence). The CDR3 loop reads CASKLAGGYGYTF. CDR3 in DNA: TGTGCCAGTAAGCTCGCCGGGGGCTATGGCTACACCTTC.

The chain carries TRBV6-5 and TRBJ2-7; no reliable D call. The CDR3 is 13 amino acids. V shed 7 bases and J shed 6 bases, with 16 bases lying between them. Germline assignment: CDR1 MNHEY and CDR2 SVGAGI. CDR3 region: CASTWPYSGEQYF. DNA of the CDR3: TGTGCCAGCACGTGGCCTTACTCGGGCGAGCAGTACTTC.

V is TRBV4-1 and J is TRBJ2-5; 10 positions agree with TRBD2. The V gene end was trimmed by 0 bases and the J gene end by 1 base; junction bases not matched to a gene: 2. This CDR3 is 16 amino acids long. CDR1 MGHRA and CDR2 YSYEKL come from the germline V gene. CDR3 protein: CASSQDTSGVQETQYF. The CDR3 nucleotides are TGCGCCAGCAGCCAAGACACTAGCGGGGTCCAAGAGACCCAGTACTTC.

Regarding this clone: Additional DNA sequences in this sample encode the identical CDR3. The chain carries TRBV7-9 and TRBJ1-1; no clear D. Trimming cost V 1 base and J 0 bases, with 6 bases left between them. The V gene's germline CDR1 is SEHNR and CDR2 FQNEAQ (reference sequence). The CDR3 length is 14 residues. This chain's CDR3 is CASSLVPLNTEAFF. In DNA, the CDR3 is TGTGCCAGCAGCTTAGTGCCCCTGAACACTGAAGCTTTCTTT. The full variable domain, rest sourced from reference TRBV7-9 and TRBJ1-1, is DTGVSQNPRHKITKRGQNVTFRCDPISEHNRLYWYRQTLGQGPEFLTYFQNEAQLEKSRLLSDRFSAERPKGSFSTLEIQRTEQGDSAMYLCASSLVPLNTEAFFGQGTRLTVV.